This TCR beta chain is drawn from a study of identical twins. This clonotype was seen ten or more times. TCRdb processed the 5' RACE reads anew with MiXCR; each CDR3 protein has one entry. The top ten hold around 2% of the sample, which has about 690,000 distinct CDR3 sequences, roughly 6% seen once. V lost 1 base to trimming and J lost 1 base, with 8 bases between them. This CDR3 is 14 amino acids long. The germline gives CDR1 SGHRS, CDR2 YFSETQ. Sequences were obtained from naive T cells sorted from blood. The TCR originated in a man aged 18 to 29 in good health. The chain combines TRBV5-1 with TRBJ2-5, with D hard to call. The CDR3 is CASSLRPLQETQYF. In DNA, the CDR3 is TGCGCCAGCAGCTTGAGGCCCCTCCAAGAGACCCAGTACTTC. The variable domain in full, with the rest retrieved from reference TRBV5-1 and TRBJ2-5, is KAGVTQTPRYLIKTRGQQVTLSCSPISGHRSVSWYQQTPGQGLQFLFEYFSETQRNKGNFPGRFSGRQFSNSRSEMNVSTLELGDSALYLCASSLRPLQETQYFGPGTRLLVL.